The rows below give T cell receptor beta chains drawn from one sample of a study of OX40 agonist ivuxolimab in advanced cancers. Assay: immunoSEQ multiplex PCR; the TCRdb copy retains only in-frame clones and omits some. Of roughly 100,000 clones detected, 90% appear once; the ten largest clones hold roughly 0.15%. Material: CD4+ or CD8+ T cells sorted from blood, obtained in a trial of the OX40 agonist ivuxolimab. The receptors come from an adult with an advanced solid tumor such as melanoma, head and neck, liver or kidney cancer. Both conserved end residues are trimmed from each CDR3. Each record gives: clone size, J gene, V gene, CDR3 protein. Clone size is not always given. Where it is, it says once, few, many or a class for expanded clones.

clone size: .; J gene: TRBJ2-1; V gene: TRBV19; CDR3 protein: ASSMGSGAYNEQF
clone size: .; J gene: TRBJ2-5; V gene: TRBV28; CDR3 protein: ASRSTGGQETQY
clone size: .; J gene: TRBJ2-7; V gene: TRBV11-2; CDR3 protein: ASSLDVAGVTYEQY
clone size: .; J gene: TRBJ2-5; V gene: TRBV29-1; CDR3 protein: SGIKETQY
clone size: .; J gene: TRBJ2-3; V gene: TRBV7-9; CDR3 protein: ASSLGQRTDTQY
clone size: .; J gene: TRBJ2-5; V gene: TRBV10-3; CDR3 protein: AISDGGQETQY
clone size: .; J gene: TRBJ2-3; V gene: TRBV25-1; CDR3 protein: ASSTRTSGLTGEGRY
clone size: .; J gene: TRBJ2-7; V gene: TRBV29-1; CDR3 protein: SVVGGRAYEQY
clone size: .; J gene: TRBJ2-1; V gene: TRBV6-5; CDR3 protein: ASSRGPSNEQF
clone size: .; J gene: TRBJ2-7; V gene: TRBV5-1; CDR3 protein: ASSLGGSGMAYEQY
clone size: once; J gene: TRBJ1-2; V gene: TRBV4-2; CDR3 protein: ASSQDVGQDYGYT
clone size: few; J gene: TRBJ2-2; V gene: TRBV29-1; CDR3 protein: SVHRGSTGELF
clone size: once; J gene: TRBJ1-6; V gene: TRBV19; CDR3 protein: ASSIARGRSPLH
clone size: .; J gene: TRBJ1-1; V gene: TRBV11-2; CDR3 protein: ASSLAWNTEAF
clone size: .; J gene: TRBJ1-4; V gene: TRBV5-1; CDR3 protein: ASSLKGGELF
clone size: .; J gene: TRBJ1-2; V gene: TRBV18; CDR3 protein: ASSPRFQGITYGYT
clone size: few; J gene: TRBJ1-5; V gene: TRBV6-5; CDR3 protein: ASRSVGSNQPQH
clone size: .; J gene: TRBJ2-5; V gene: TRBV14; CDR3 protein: ASSPSGEPGAQY
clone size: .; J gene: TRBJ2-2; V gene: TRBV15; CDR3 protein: ATSRGYRGNTGELF
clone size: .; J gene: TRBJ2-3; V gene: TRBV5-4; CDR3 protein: ASSLDLADTQY
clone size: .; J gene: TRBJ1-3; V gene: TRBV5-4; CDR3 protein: ASSLGSGQGQSSGNTIY
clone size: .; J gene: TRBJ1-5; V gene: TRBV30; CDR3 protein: AWVASGARNQPQH
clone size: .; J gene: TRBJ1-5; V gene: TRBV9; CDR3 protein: ASSVDTGGQQPQH
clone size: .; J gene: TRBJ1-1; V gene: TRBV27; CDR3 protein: ASRGGVVTEAF
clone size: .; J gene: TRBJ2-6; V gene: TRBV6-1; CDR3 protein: ASRSSGANVLT
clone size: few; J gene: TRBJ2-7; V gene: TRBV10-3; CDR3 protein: AISAAGGYEQY
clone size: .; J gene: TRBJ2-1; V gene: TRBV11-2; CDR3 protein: ASSLSGGAVNEQF
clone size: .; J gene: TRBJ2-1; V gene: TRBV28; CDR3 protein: ASNTRGEQF
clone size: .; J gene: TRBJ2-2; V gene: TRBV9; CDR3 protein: ASSQTNTGELF
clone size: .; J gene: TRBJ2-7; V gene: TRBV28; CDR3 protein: ASSFDFLQY
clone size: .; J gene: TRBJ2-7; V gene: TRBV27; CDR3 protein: ASSKGYRGFDEQY
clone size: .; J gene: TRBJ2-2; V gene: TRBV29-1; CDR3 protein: SAGELAGSRTGELF
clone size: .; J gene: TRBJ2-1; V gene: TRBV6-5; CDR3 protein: ASSPGTRMYNEQF
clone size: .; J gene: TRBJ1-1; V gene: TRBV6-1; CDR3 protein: ASRAAGWGAF
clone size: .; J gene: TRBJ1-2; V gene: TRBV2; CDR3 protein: ASMQGTNYGYT
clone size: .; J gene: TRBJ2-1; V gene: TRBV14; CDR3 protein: ASSQTSGGAYNEQF
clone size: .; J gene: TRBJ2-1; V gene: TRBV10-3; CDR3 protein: AISEPYNEQF
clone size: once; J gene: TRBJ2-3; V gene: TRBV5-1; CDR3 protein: ASSSSRGSTDTQY
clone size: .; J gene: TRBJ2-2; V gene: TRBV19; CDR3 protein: ASSLAGGGGTGELF
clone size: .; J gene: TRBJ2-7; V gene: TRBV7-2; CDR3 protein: ASSRSGSYEQY
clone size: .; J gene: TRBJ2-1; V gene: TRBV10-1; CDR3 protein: ASSDGGREQF
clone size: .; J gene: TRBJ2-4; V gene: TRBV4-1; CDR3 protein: ASSQLYRVTKNIQY
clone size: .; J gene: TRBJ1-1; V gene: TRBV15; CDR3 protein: ATSRVGGGDTEAF
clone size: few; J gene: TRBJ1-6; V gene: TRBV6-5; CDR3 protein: ASSPQRVGNSPLH
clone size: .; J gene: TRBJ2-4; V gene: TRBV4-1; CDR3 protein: ASSQDEGGDRVGPLAKNIQY